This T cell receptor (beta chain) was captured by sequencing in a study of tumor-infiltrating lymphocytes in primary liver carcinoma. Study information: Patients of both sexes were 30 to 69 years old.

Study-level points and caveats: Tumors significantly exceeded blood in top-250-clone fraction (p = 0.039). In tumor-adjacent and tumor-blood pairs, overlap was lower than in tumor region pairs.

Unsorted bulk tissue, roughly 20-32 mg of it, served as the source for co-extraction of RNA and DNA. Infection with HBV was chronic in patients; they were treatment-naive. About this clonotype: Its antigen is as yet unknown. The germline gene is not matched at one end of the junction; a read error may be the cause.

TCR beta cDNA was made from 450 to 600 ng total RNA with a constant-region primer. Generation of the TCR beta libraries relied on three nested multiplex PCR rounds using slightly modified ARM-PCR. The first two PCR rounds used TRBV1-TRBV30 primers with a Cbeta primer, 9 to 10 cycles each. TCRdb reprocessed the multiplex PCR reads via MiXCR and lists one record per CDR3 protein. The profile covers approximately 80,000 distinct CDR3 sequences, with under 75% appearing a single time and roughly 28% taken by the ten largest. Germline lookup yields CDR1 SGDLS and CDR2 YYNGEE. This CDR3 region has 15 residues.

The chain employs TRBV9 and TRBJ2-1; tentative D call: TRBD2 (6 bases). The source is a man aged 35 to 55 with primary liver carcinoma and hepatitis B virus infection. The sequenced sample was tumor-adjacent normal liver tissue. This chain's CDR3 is CASSVGGSAGNEQSF. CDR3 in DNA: TGTGCCAGCAGCGTAGGAGGGAGTGCGGGGAATGAGCAGTCCTTC.